The 21 T cell receptor beta chains in this list originate from one sample, sequenced in a study of blood T cells in healthy people across ages. With a J-beta primer mix and a sample-barcoded 5' primer, a second PCR ran about 7 to 11 cycles. Each CDR3 protein gets one entry after TCRdb re-called the 5' RACE reads with MiXCR. Of 650,000 to 1,000,000 distinct CDR3 sequences listed, roughly 40% are singletons. Specimen: blood. The receptor source for this set is a man between 18 and 35 years old in good health.

CDR3 amino acids: CATSTYRGSYNEQFF. The CDR3 DNA is TGTGCCACCAGCACCTACAGGGGCTCCTACAATGAGCAGTTCTTC. The chain is built from TRBV15 and TRBJ2-1; 7 positions match TRBD1. CDR3 length: 15 residues. V trimming: 4 bases; J trimming: 0 bases; junction bases outside the gene matches: 3. Germline CDR1 and CDR2: LNHNV and YYDKDF (reference sequence).

This clonotype has only a few counts. A read error may explain this, as a much larger clone is one base away. The chain is built from TRBV12-3 or TRBV12-4 and TRBJ2-5; 8 bases match TRBD1. The CDR3 is 13 amino acids. V shed 4 bases and J 11 bases; nucleotides not matched to a gene: 9. In nucleotides, the CDR3 is TGTGCCAGCAGTTACGACAGGGGATCCGGGCAGTACTTC. Translation: CASSYDRGSGQYF.

The table lists this clonotype with a few counts. V usage is TRBV2 and J usage is TRBJ2-4; D not resolved. This CDR3 comprises 11 residues. The V gene's germline CDR1 is SNHLY and CDR2 FYNNEI. V was trimmed by 10 bases and J by 5 bases, leaving 9 bases between them. The CDR3 loop is CATNDQNIQYF. The CDR3 region has the DNA TGTGCCACCAACGATCAAAACATTCAGTACTTC.

The V and J genes are TRBV27 and TRBJ2-1; 7 bases align to TRBD1. The V gene end was trimmed by 2 bases and the J gene end by 8 bases; junction bases not matched to a gene: 9. CDR3 length: 15 amino acids. Germline V gene sequence: CDR1 MNHEY, CDR2 SMNVEV (reference sequence). Written as DNA, the CDR3 is TGTGCCAGCAGTTTACGCAGGGGGTTGTTCTATGAGCAGTTCTTC. This codes for CASSLRRGLFYEQFF.

This clonotype was picked up one time. The chain uses TRBV7-2 and TRBJ1-1, with D hard to call. V lost 4 bases, J lost 0 bases, and 9 bases lay in between. This CDR3 has 14 amino acids. Germline V gene lookup returns CDR1 SGHTA and CDR2 FQGNSA. The CDR3 is CASSSSRMNTEAFF. CDR3 in DNA: TGTGCCAGCAGCTCCAGTCGGATGAACACTGAAGCTTTCTTT. The whole variable domain, filled in from reference TRBV7-2 and TRBJ1-1, reads GAGVSQSPSNKVTEKGKDVELRCDPISGHTALYWYRQSLGQGLEFLIYFQGNSAPDKSGLPSDRFSAERTGGSVSTLTIQRTQQEDSAVYLCASSSSRMNTEAFFGQGTRLTVV.

This sequence joins TRBV20-1 and TRBJ1-5; D gene uncertain. CDR3 length: 14 amino acids. CDR1 is DFQATT and CDR2 is SNEGSKA in the germline V gene (reference sequence). Trimming stripped 7 bases from V and 6 bases from J, with 19 bases between. The CDR3 DNA reads as TGCAGTGGGTTAGGCGGGGAATCGGGTCAGCCCCAGCATTTT. Translation gives CSGLGGESGQPQHF.

The chain uses TRBV7-9 and TRBJ2-2, with 8 bases lining up with TRBD2. Germline V gene data show CDR1 as SEHNR and CDR2 as FQNEAQ (reference sequence). V was pared by 3 bases and J by 0 bases, with 3 bases of the junction left unmatched. The CDR3 is 16 amino acids. CDR3 residues: CASSLRTSPNTGELFF. CDR3 coding DNA: TGTGCCAGCAGCTTGCGGACTAGCCCGAACACCGGGGAGCTGTTTTTT.

The CDR3 nucleotides are TGTGCCACCAGTGACCCACAGGGACGGGGCATTCAGTACTTC. Protein: CATSDPQGRGIQYF. The chain is built from TRBV24-1 and TRBJ2-4, with D possibly matching TRBD1 (6 bases). There are 14 residues in the CDR3. CDR1 is KGHDR, CDR2 SFDVKD, per germline. The germline V and J ends were trimmed by 4 bases and 9 bases, with 15 bases remaining between them.

Comment on this clonotype: This may arise from a read error, as a much more abundant clone is one base away. The chain carries TRBV4-3 and TRBJ2-7; possible D gene TRBD1, 6 bases. V dropped 1 base and J dropped 7 bases, with 20 bases sitting between them. The CDR3 is made up of 16 amino acids. Germline V CDR1 and CDR2: LGHNA, YSLEER. The CDR3 here is CASSQVPTGQGNEQYF. CDR3 DNA: TGCGCCAGCAGCCAAGTTCCGACAGGTCAGGGCAATGAGCAGTACTTC.

This clonotype was seen at least ten times. V and J are TRBV5-1 and TRBJ2-5, with D possibly TRBD2 on 5 matching bases. The CDR3 is 14 residues long. The V end was cut by 4 bases, the J end by 3 bases, with 13 bases between. Germline CDR1 is SGHRS and CDR2 is YFSETQ. CDR3 sequence (DNA): TGCGCCAGCAGCGCCATCTTGGAGGAAGAGACCCAGTACTTC. Translation gives CASSAILEEETQYF.

This sequence joins TRBV12-3 or TRBV12-4 and TRBJ1-1; 8 nucleotides line up with TRBD1. Trimming at V came to 6 bases and at J to 10 bases, leaving 10 bases not matched to a gene. This CDR3 comprises 13 residues. Here the CDR3 reads CASSPPGQEGAFF. The CDR3 coding sequence is TGTGCCAGCAGCCCTCCGGGACAGGAAGGAGCTTTCTTT.

In the case of this clonotype: A much larger clone lies a single base off, so this may be a read error. This sequence joins TRBV7-2 and TRBJ2-1; 7 nucleotides match TRBD2. V lost 7 bases to trimming and J lost 2 bases; unmatched junction nucleotides: 5. The CDR3 is 14 amino acids. In germline, CDR1 is SGHTA, CDR2 FQGNSA. Written as DNA, the CDR3 is TGTGCCAGCACCGTAGGGACTACCTACAATGAGCAGTTCTTC. Protein sequence: CASTVGTTYNEQFF.

This rearrangement joins TRBV4-1 to TRBJ2-7, with a possible D match to TRBD1 (6 bases). In germline, CDR1 is MGHRA, CDR2 YSYEKL. The CDR3 extends over 13 amino acids. The V and J ends lost 5 bases and 5 bases respectively, with 13 bases between them. The CDR3: CASSSTGNHEQYF. Here the CDR3 DNA reads TGCGCCAGCAGCTCAACAGGGAACCACGAGCAGTACTTC.

V gene TRBV4-3 combines with J gene TRBJ2-6; D gene unclear. The CDR3 length is 15 residues. V lost 0 bases and J 5 bases, leaving 8 bases between the germline ends. In germline, CDR1 is LGHNA, CDR2 YSLEER. As DNA, the CDR3 is TGCGCCAGCAGCCAAGATCGCCTTCGGGCCAACGTCCTGACTTTC. Amino acid sequence: CASSQDRLRANVLTF.

The table lists this clonotype with a few counts. The chain uses TRBV30 and TRBJ1-5, with D maybe TRBD1 (5 bases). The V gene's germline CDR1 is GTSNPN and CDR2 SVGIG (reference sequence). Trimming stripped 3 bases from V and 1 base from J, with 13 bases between. CDR3 size: 15 residues. CDR3 sequence: CAWSAQVGSNQPQHF. The CDR3 region has the DNA TGTGCCTGGAGCGCACAGGTAGGGAGCAATCAGCCCCAGCATTTT.

The J gene is TRBJ2-7, the V gene TRBV20-1; TRBD2 matches at 9 bases. This CDR3 is built from 14 residues. Trimming cost V 6 bases and J 7 bases; bases outside gene matches: 13. The V gene's germline CDR1 is DFQATT and CDR2 SNEGSKA (reference sequence). The CDR3 loop is CSAPAGGVHNEQYF. CDR3 coding DNA: TGCAGTGCGCCAGCGGGGGGAGTCCACAATGAGCAGTACTTC.

This clonotype was seen repeatedly, ten times or more. The V and J genes are TRBV29-1 and TRBJ1-2, with D unresolved. CDR1 is SQVTM and CDR2 is ANQGSEA in the germline V gene. CDR3 length equals 16 residues. With 5 bases removed from V and 6 bases from J, the gap between germline ends came to 25 bases. In nucleotides, the CDR3 is TGCAGCGTTCAACCCTGGGTAGTTGGGGAACGGAATGGCTACACCTTC. Its protein product is CSVQPWVVGERNGYTF. The complete variable domain, with remaining parts taken from reference TRBV29-1 and TRBJ1-2, reads SAVISQKPSRDICQRGTSLTIQCQVDSQVTMMFWYRQQPGQSLTLIATANQGSEATYESGFVIDKFPISRPNLTFSTLTVSNMSPEDSSIYLCSVQPWVVGERNGYTFGSGTRLTVV.

This clonotype was counted a single time. The chain has TRBV9 and TRBJ2-2; perhaps TRBD1 as D (5 bases). Germline V lookup: CDR1 SGDLS, CDR2 YYNGEE. Between the trimmed V and J ends, which lost 0 bases and 4 bases, there was a span of 16 bases. The CDR3 has 17 residues. This chain's CDR3 is CASSVGQGLVGTGELFF. The CDR3 DNA is TGTGCCAGCAGCGTAGGGCAGGGATTAGTGGGCACCGGGGAGCTGTTTTTT.

The gene calls are TRBV19 and TRBJ2-2; 8 nucleotides agree with TRBD2. Trimming cost V 7 bases and J 4 bases; bases outside gene matches: 8. In germline, CDR1 is LNHDA, CDR2 SQIVND (reference sequence). This CDR3 region has 15 residues. The CDR3: CASTAAGGVTGELFF. CDR3 sequence (DNA): TGTGCCAGTACCGCTGCGGGGGGTGTCACCGGGGAGCTGTTTTTT.

J is TRBJ2-7 and V is TRBV27; TRBD1 aligns across 9 bases. V lost 5 bases to trimming and J lost 3 bases; unmatched junction nucleotides: 8. Germline V lookup: CDR1 MNHEY, CDR2 SMNVEV (reference sequence). This CDR3 comprises 15 residues. The CDR3 is CASSSETGGSYEQYF. The DNA for the CDR3 is TGTGCCAGCAGTAGCGAGACAGGGGGAAGCTACGAGCAGTACTTC.

V is TRBV4-2 and J is TRBJ2-2; possible D gene TRBD1, 6 bases. V shed 3 bases and J shed 1 base, with 15 bases lying between them. Germline V CDR1 and CDR2: LGHNA, YNFKEQ. CDR3 length equals 17 residues. CDR3 DNA: TGTGCCAGCAGCCAGGTCTCCGGGACACTGAACACCGGGGAGCTGTTTTTT. It encodes CASSQVSGTLNTGELFF.